The source of this TCR beta chain is a study of T cell clones after liver transplantation. TCRdb's copy holds only in-frame clones and misses some; the assay was immunoSEQ multiplex PCR. The repertoire holds approximately 7,000 clones, with under 80% as singletons. Germline V gene data show CDR1 as SGHVS and CDR2 as FNYEAQ. V shed 3 bases and J shed 1 base, with 7 bases lying between them. The CDR3 runs 14 residues. The V call is TRBV7-6, the J call TRBJ2-1; TRBD1 might be the D (5 bases). Here the sequenced sample was CD8+ T cells from blood, taken before liver transplant. This receptor was identified in a human donor who received a liver transplant. CDR3 sequence: CASSLTASYNEQFF. CDR3 in DNA: TGTGCCAGCAGCTTGACAGCATCCTACAATGAGCAGTTCTTC.